The next 12 T cell receptor beta chains were all read from a single sample in a study of CD8+ T cells in alopecia areata (dated by TCRdb to the late 2010s). The time point tag for this specimen amounts to: roughly 24 weeks on oral tofacitinib. What this sample's treatment or condition label stands for: oral pan-JAK inhibitor, 5-10 mg twice daily. Library preparation was by the immunoSEQ multiplex PCR assay. RNA was extracted from all samples and reverse transcribed into cDNA as template for TCR sequencing. TCRdb retrieved this table from immuneACCESS and kept in-frame rearrangements only. Not all clones are present; in checked studies, unresolved V genes account for under half, and no reason is known for the remainder. Present in this sample are about 76,000 clones, around 66% of which were seen just once. The ten largest clones take up roughly a quarter of the sample. The sequencing here drew on CD8+ T cells sorted from blood, taken at week 24, from a patient treated with tofacitinib. The source is a human donor with alopecia areata.

V usage is TRBV29-1 and J usage is TRBJ2-1; 8 nucleotides align to TRBD2. This CDR3 has 16 residues. After removal of 6 bases from V and 7 bases from J, the junction contained 17 bases not matched to a gene. Germline V gives CDR1 SQVTM, CDR2 ANQGSEA. DNA of the CDR3: TGCAGCGTCGGTGGGGTAGCGGGAAAAATGTGGAATGAGCAGTTCTTC. It is translated as CSVGGVAGKMWNEQFF.

The chain joins TRBV27 to TRBJ2-7, with a weak D call TRBD1 (7 bases). From germline, CDR1 is MNHEY and CDR2 SMNVEV (reference sequence). There are 15 residues in the CDR3. V was shortened by 5 bases and J by 1 base, with 15 bases between the two germline ends. CDR3 DNA sequence: TGTGCCAGCAGTACACGACAGGGAGGATCCTACGAGCAGTACTTC. Protein: CASSTRQGGSYEQYF.

This clone was counted between two and nine times. V usage is TRBV9 and J usage is TRBJ1-5; no reliable D call. This CDR3 has 15 residues. The V end lost 0 bases, the J end lost 2 bases, and 9 bases lay between the germline ends. The germline CDR1 and CDR2 sequences are SGDLS and YYNGEE. The CDR3 region has the DNA TGTGCCAGCAGCGTAGGCGGGTATGGCAATCAGCCCCAGCATTTT. It yields the protein CASSVGGYGNQPQHF.

The rearrangement links TRBV27 to TRBJ2-7, with D perhaps TRBD1 (6 bases). V was trimmed by 2 bases and J by 2 bases, leaving 19 bases between them. The CDR3 length is 17 residues. The germline CDR1 and CDR2 sequences are MNHEY and SMNVEV (reference sequence). CDR3 in DNA: TGTGCCAGCAGTTTAAGGGGGTGGGACCCCACCACCTACGAGCAGTACTTC. It specifies CASSLRGWDPTTYEQYF.

The CDR3 region is CASSPMGWGAETNEKLFF. CDR3 bases: TGTGCCAGCAGTCCCATGGGATGGGGGGCAGAAACTAATGAAAAACTGTTTTTT. This chain links TRBV27 with TRBJ1-4; D is possibly TRBD1 (6 bases). The CDR3 covers 18 residues. The germline CDR1 and CDR2 sequences are MNHEY and SMNVEV (reference sequence). Trimming cost V 5 bases and J 1 base, with 20 bases left between them.

This clone was counted between two and nine times. This chain joins TRBV6-1 and TRBJ2-7; D possibly uses TRBD1 or TRBD2 (5 bases each). Germline V lookup: CDR1 MNHNS, CDR2 SASEGT. Trimming removed 0 bases from V and 0 bases from J, with 12 bases in between. The CDR3 length is 16 residues. The CDR3 coding sequence is TGTGCCAGCAGTGAAGCCCAAGGGACCTCCTCCTACGAGCAGTACTTC. Its protein product is CASSEAQGTSSYEQYF.

The CDR3 DNA sequence: TGTGCCAGCAGCTTAGTAGACCCCTGGGACAGGGGAAATGAGCAGTTCTTC. Translating gives CASSLVDPWDRGNEQFF. The V gene is TRBV11-1, the J gene TRBJ2-1, with TRBD1 matching 10 bases. Losses at the gene ends were 1 base for V and 7 bases for J; bases not matched to a gene: 10. The CDR3 extends over 17 amino acids. From germline, CDR1 is SGHAT and CDR2 FQDESV (reference sequence).

The chain recombines TRBV7-3 with TRBJ1-5; no firm D call. The V end was cut by 0 bases, the J end by 6 bases, with 6 bases between. The length of the CDR3 is 13 residues. Germline V CDR1 and CDR2: SGHTA, FQGTGA. The DNA of the CDR3 is TGTGCCAGCAGCTTAACGCCACTTCAGCCCCAGCATTTT. Its protein product is CASSLTPLQPQHF.

The rearrangement joins TRBV4-1 to TRBJ2-7; D is possibly TRBD1 (6 bases). Trimming removed 3 bases from V and 0 bases from J, with 15 bases in between. CDR1 is MGHRA, CDR2 YSYEKL, per germline. CDR3 length equals 16 residues. For the CDR3, the DNA is TGCGCCAGCAGCCATCTCGGGACACCCAGCTCCTACGAGCAGTACTTC. It codes for CASSHLGTPSSYEQYF.

By share, this clone ranks as medium-sized. The rearrangement links TRBV10-3 to TRBJ2-1; D is undetermined. CDR3 length: 14 residues. V lost 0 bases to trimming and J lost 6 bases, with 9 bases between them. Germline lookup yields CDR1 ENHRY and CDR2 SYGVKD. CDR3 sequence: CAISESQLPNEQFF. Written as DNA, the CDR3 is TGTGCCATCAGTGAGTCCCAGCTCCCCAATGAGCAGTTCTTC.

The V gene is TRBV6-5, the J gene TRBJ1-2; D may be TRBD1 (5 bases). V lost 8 bases, J lost 6 bases, and 13 bases lay in between. The CDR3 spans 12 residues. CDR1 MNHEY and CDR2 SVGAGI come from the germline V gene. The CDR3 spells CASRGGEDGYTF. The DNA for the CDR3 is TGTGCCAGCCGGGGGGGAGAGGATGGCTACACCTTC.

J is TRBJ2-5 and V is TRBV5-4; D call uncertain. Per germline, CDR1 SGHNT and CDR2 YYREEE (reference sequence). CDR3 length: 14 amino acids. V lost 0 bases and J lost 2, with 8 bases in between. The CDR3 spells CASSLDQEQETQYF. CDR3 coding DNA: TGTGCCAGCAGCTTGGATCAAGAACAAGAGACCCAGTACTTC.